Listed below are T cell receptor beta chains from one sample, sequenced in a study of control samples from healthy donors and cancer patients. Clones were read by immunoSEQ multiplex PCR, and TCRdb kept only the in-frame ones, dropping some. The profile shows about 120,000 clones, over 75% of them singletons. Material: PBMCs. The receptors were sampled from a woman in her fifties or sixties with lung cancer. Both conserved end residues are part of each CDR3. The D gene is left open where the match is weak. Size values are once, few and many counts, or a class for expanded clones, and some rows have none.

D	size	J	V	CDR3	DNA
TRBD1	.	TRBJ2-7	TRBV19	CASSTVGTADNRGQYF	TGTGCCAGTAGTACGGTCGGGACAGCAGATAATAGAGGGCAGTACTTC
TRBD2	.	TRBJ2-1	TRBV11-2	CASSKRGTSGLGEQFF	TGTGCCAGCAGCAAAAGAGGGACTAGCGGGCTAGGGGAGCAGTTCTTC
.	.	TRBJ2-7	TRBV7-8	CASSSLGNEQYF	TGTGCCAGCAGCTCGCTTGGGAACGAGCAGTACTTC
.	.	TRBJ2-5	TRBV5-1	CASSLGQEETQYF	TGCGCCAGCAGCTTGGGTCAGGAAGAGACCCAGTACTTC
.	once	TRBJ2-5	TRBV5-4	CASSRPPGEETQYF	TGTGCCAGCAGCCGACCTCCGGGGGAAGAGACCCAGTACTTC
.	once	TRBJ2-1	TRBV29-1	CSVTGVGGTTNNEQFF	TGCAGCGTAACTGGGGTTGGGGGCACGACTAACAATGAGCAGTTCTTC
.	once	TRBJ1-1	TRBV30	CAWSLSWGGTEAFF	TGTGCCTGGAGTCTTTCCTGGGGGGGGACTGAAGCTTTCTTT
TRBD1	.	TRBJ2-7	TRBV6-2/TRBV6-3	CASSYPLTGSSYEQYF	TGTGCCAGCAGTTACCCCCTGACAGGGAGTTCCTACGAGCAGTACTTC
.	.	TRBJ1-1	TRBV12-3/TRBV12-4	CASPRDMNTEAFF	TGTGCCAGCCCCCGGGATATGAACACTGAAGCTTTCTTT
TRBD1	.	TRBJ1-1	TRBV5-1	CASSSTGSDTEAFF	TGCGCCAGCAGCTCGACAGGGAGTGACACTGAAGCTTTCTTT
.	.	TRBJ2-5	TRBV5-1	CASSLGREKETQYF	TGCGCCAGCAGCTTGGGACGGGAAAAAGAGACCCAGTACTTC
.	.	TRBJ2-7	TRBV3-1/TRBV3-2	CASSQGGADHYKYEQYF	TGTGCCAGCAGCCAAGGGGGGGCGGACCATTATAAATACGAGCAGTACTTC
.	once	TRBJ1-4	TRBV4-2	CASSQIGGNEKLFF	TGTGCCAGCAGCCAAATTGGGGGTAATGAAAAACTGTTTTTT
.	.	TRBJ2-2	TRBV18	CASSPLRVGNTGELFF	TGTGCCAGCTCACCATTGAGGGTGGGCAACACCGGGGAGCTGTTTTTT
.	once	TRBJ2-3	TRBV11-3	CASSLDWSGLSTDTQYF	TGTGCCAGCAGCTTAGACTGGTCCGGACTTAGCACAGATACGCAGTATTTT
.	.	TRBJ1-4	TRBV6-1	CASSEVGTRGRTNEKLFF	TGTGCCAGCAGTGAAGTAGGGACTAGGGGAAGGACTAATGAAAAACTGTTTTTT
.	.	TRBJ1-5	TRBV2	CASKGRREAQHF	TGTGCCAGCAAGGGCAGGCGGGAGGCCCAGCATTTT
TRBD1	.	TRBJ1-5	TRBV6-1	CASSEGDRVNQPQHF	TGTGCCAGCAGTGAGGGAGACAGGGTCAATCAGCCCCAGCATTTT
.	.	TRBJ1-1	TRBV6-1	CASSEVGGMTEAFF	TGTGCCAGCAGTGAAGTTGGGGGGATGACTGAAGCTTTCTTT
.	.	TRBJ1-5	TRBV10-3	CAISGNGGNQPQHF	TGTGCCATCAGTGGTAATGGGGGCAATCAGCCCCAGCATTTT